This TCR beta chain was profiled in a study of blood T cells in healthy people across ages. This clonotype has a handful of counts. A second roughly 6 to 12 cycle PCR used barcoded and J-beta primers. TCRdb recomputed calls from the 5' RACE reads with MiXCR, one row per CDR3 protein. The table lists about 540,000 distinct CDR3 sequences, about 24% of them singletons, with around 10% in the top ten. These data are also associated with another study on T cells of mothers and their children.

The source material was blood. The origin of this receptor is a boy between 5 and 17 years old in good health.

This chain's CDR3 is CASSLLKGGDETQYF. The CDR3 DNA follows: TGTGCCAGCAGCTTACTGAAGGGAGGCGATGAGACCCAGTACTTC. The chain combines TRBV7-6 with TRBJ2-5; D is possibly TRBD2 (6 bases). V was cut by 2 bases and J by 5 bases, with 15 bases left in between. CDR1 SGHVS and CDR2 FNYEAQ come from the germline V gene. CDR3 length: 15 amino acids.